This T cell receptor (beta chain) is from a study of T-cell reconstitution after alpha-beta-depleted transplantation in children. General study points: After one year, T-cell counts and TCRbeta diversity mostly came from new T cells. After transplant, high TCRbeta diversity at day 60 in some patients arose from surviving recipient T cells and thymic progenitors.

Unique molecular identifiers were used in preparing the TCRbeta library. TCRdb fed the PCR reads into MiXCR, producing one record per CDR3 protein. The table lists fewer than 150,000 distinct CDR3 sequences, roughly 10% of them singletons, with 24% in the top ten. In this sample, this clonotype turned up a few times. Its antigen is unknown. The V end was cut by 2 bases, the J end by 3 bases, with 13 bases between. The germline gives CDR1 LGHNA, CDR2 YSLEER. The CDR3 is 16 residues long. This TCR came from a girl under two years old who had a stem cell transplant for combined immunodeficiency, so the T cells may come from the graft donor. Sequencing was performed on PBMCs, mostly from graft donor cells, taken 180 days after TCRalphabeta/CD19-depleted stem cell transplant. The chain couples TRBV4-3 to TRBJ2-2; TRBD1 or TRBD2 may be the D gene (6 bases each). The CDR3 sequence is CASSQSPGADTGELFF. Here the CDR3 DNA reads TGCGCCAGCAGCCAATCGCCGGGGGCAGACACCGGGGAGCTGTTTTTT.